The rows below give T cell receptor beta chains drawn from one sample of a study of vaccination and CD4 T cells after COVID-19. No antigens are known for them. Via MiXCR, TCRdb re-called the PCR reads, giving one row per CDR3 protein. There are approximately 6,000 distinct CDR3 sequences in the sample; about 40% occur only once, and 45% to 50% lies in the top ten. The sample comprised CD4+ T cells from blood, cultured in vitro. These receptors were obtained from a human donor in good health. CDR3s include the opening cysteine and the closing phenylalanine or tryptophan. Fields, in order: clone size, J gene, V gene, D gene, CDR3 protein, CDR3 DNA. D genes are given only for firm matches. Only part of the rows carry a size: once, few, many, or a class if the clone is expanded.

NA	TRBJ2-3	TRBV7-9	NA	CASSFRGSTDTQYF	TGTGCCAGCAGCTTCCGGGGAAGCACAGATACGCAGTATTTT
few	TRBJ1-1	TRBV27	NA	CASSPPNYREAFF	TGTGCCAGCAGCCCCCCCAATTACAGGGAAGCTTTCTTT
NA	TRBJ2-3	TRBV6-1	NA	CASLSGASDTDTQYF	TGTGCCAGCTTATCGGGGGCGAGCGACACAGATACGCAGTATTTT
NA	TRBJ1-3	TRBV6-5	NA	CASSYSGRRFTGNTIYF	TGTGCCAGCAGTTACTCGGGACGGAGGTTCACTGGAAACACCATATATTTT
medium-sized	TRBJ1-6	TRBV20-1	NA	CSASTGSRPLHF	TGCAGTGCTAGCACAGGGTCCAGACCCCTCCACTTT
few	TRBJ1-1	TRBV6-1	NA	CASSLQHQNTEAFF	TGTGCCAGCAGTCTCCAACACCAGAACACTGAAGCTTTCTTT
NA	TRBJ1-1	TRBV11-2	NA	CASSFQGLNTEAFF	TGTGCCAGCAGCTTTCAGGGATTGAACACTGAAGCTTTCTTT
NA	TRBJ1-1	TRBV5-1	NA	CASSQIAGRGANTEAFF	TGCGCCAGCAGCCAAATTGCGGGCAGGGGAGCGAACACTGAAGCTTTCTTT
few	TRBJ2-5	TRBV7-3	NA	CASSLGDGTQYF	TGTGCCAGCAGCTTAGGGGACGGGACCCAGTACTTC
NA	TRBJ2-3	TRBV20-1	NA	CSARDPGSEMVDTDTQYF	TGCAGTGCTAGAGATCCTGGGTCCGAAATGGTAGACACAGATACGCAGTATTTT
NA	TRBJ1-6	TRBV19	TRBD1	CASSMRDRDNSPLHF	TGTGCCAGTAGTATGAGGGACAGAGATAATTCACCCCTCCACTTT
NA	TRBJ2-7	TRBV7-2	TRBD1	CASSSPGQGTYEQYF	TGTGCCAGCAGCTCACCGGGACAGGGAACCTACGAGCAGTACTTC
NA	TRBJ2-7	TRBV10-1	TRBD2	CASSEGGVNEQYF	TGCGCCAGCAGTGAGGGGGGGGTGAACGAGCAGTACTTC
NA	TRBJ1-1	TRBV12-3/TRBV12-4	NA	CASSSVRTEAFF	TGTGCCAGCAGTTCGGTCCGCACTGAAGCTTTCTTT
NA	TRBJ1-2	TRBV5-8	TRBD1	CASSPGTGGIISYTF	TGTGCCAGCAGCCCCGGGACAGGGGGGATAATTAGCTACACCTTC
NA	TRBJ2-2	TRBV27	TRBD1	CASSWGQGVTGELFF	TGTGCCAGCAGTTGGGGACAGGGTGTCACCGGGGAGCTGTTTTTT
NA	TRBJ1-5	TRBV27	NA	CASSFGGLNSNQPQHF	TGTGCCAGCAGTTTCGGGGGACTGAATAGCAATCAGCCCCAGCATTTT
few	TRBJ2-1	TRBV9	NA	CASSVAGVEGNEQFF	TGTGCCAGCAGCGTAGCTGGCGTCGAGGGGAATGAGCAGTTCTTC
medium-sized	TRBJ1-3	TRBV6-5	NA	CASSSDGTGNTIYF	TGTGCCAGCAGTTCTGACGGTACTGGAAACACCATATATTTT
NA	TRBJ1-1	TRBV25-1	TRBD1	CASRGQGVTEAFF	TGTGCCAGCCGTGGACAGGGGGTCACTGAAGCTTTCTTT
NA	TRBJ1-2	TRBV27	NA	CASRQGYYGYIF	TGTGCCAGCCGGCAGGGGTACTATGGCTACATCTTC
NA	TRBJ2-1	TRBV20-1	NA	CSASSQDNEQFF	TGCAGTGCTAGTTCCCAGGACAATGAGCAGTTCTTC
NA	TRBJ1-2	TRBV6-1	NA	CASSLGKLAYGYTF	TGTGCCAGCAGCCTAGGGAAACTGGCCTATGGCTACACCTTC
few	TRBJ1-2	TRBV30	TRBD1	CACHGAGGGGYTF	TGTGCCTGCCACGGGGCAGGGGGCGGGGGCTACACCTTC
NA	TRBJ1-1	TRBV6-1	NA	CASGRMTDTEAFF	TGTGCCAGCGGAAGGATGACGGACACTGAAGCTTTCTTT
few	TRBJ1-3	TRBV25-1	NA	CASSEGGINTIYF	TGTGCCAGCAGTGAGGGGGGGATAAACACCATATATTTT
few	TRBJ1-5	TRBV7-9	NA	CASSPPGDTLGGQPQHF	TGTGCCAGCAGCCCGCCTGGGGACACCCTTGGCGGGCAGCCCCAGCATTTT
few	TRBJ1-6	TRBV12-3/TRBV12-4	NA	CASSLRGLNSPLHF	TGTGCCAGCAGTTTAAGGGGTCTCAATTCACCCCTCCACTTT
NA	TRBJ2-5	TRBV6-1	NA	CASSPLMTPQETQYF	TGTGCCAGCAGTCCCCTTATGACTCCACAAGAGACCCAGTACTTC
NA	TRBJ2-7	TRBV27	NA	CASSLQGSTYEQYF	TGTGCCAGCAGTCTCCAGGGGTCCACCTACGAGCAGTACTTC
few	TRBJ1-5	TRBV7-3	NA	CASSLDGGPQPQHF	TGTGCCAGCAGCTTAGATGGAGGCCCTCAGCCCCAGCATTTT
few	TRBJ1-2	TRBV7-9	NA	CASSPSAGTSYGYTF	TGTGCCAGCAGCCCCTCCGCCGGGACTTCCTATGGCTACACCTTC
NA	TRBJ1-1	TRBV7-9	NA	CASSLIVGITPQAFF	TGTGCCAGCAGCTTAATAGTGGGAATAACACCTCAAGCTTTCTTT
NA	TRBJ2-5	TRBV5-1	TRBD2	CASSLVASGGQETQYF	TGCGCCAGCAGCTTGGTGGCTAGCGGGGGACAAGAGACCCAGTACTTC
few	TRBJ2-5	TRBV27	NA	CASSLGGNQETQYF	TGTGCCAGCAGTTTAGGGGGGAACCAAGAGACCCAGTACTTC
NA	TRBJ2-5	TRBV7-7	NA	CASSLLGKQETQYF	TGTGCCAGCAGCTTATTAGGGAAACAAGAGACCCAGTACTTC
NA	TRBJ2-2	TRBV10-2	NA	CASSETGTTGELFF	TGCGCCAGCAGTGAAACAGGGACCACCGGGGAGCTGTTTTTT
NA	TRBJ2-2	TRBV19	TRBD1	CASSQTGGATGELFF	TGTGCCAGTAGTCAGACAGGGGGCGCGACCGGGGAGCTGTTTTTT
NA	TRBJ1-2	TRBV6-1	NA	CASSDLTVMNGYTF	TGTGCCAGCAGTGACCTGACAGTGATGAATGGCTACACCTTC
NA	TRBJ1-1	TRBV11-3	TRBD1	CTSSPRTGDTEAFF	TGTACCAGCAGCCCCCGGACAGGGGACACTGAAGCTTTCTTT
few	TRBJ2-5	TRBV10-3	NA	CAISESRGGRETQYF	TGTGCCATCAGTGAGTCAAGGGGAGGTCGAGAGACCCAGTACTTC
NA	TRBJ2-3	TRBV6-1	TRBD2	CASSGLAGTDTQYF	TGTGCCAGCAGCGGCCTAGCGGGCACAGATACGCAGTATTTT
NA	TRBJ2-1	TRBV5-1	NA	CASSLEIQSSYNEQFF	TGCGCCAGCAGCTTGGAGATCCAGAGCTCCTACAATGAGCAGTTCTTC
NA	TRBJ2-2	TRBV6-4	NA	CASRQGGNTGELFF	TGTGCCAGCAGACAGGGAGGAAACACCGGGGAGCTGTTTTTT